The entry below gives a single TCR beta chain sequence along with its context. The protocol was immunoSEQ multiplex PCR, while the TCRdb copy is restricted to in-frame clones and leaves out a portion. The sample records fewer than 250,000 clones, about 84% being singletons. This record belongs to a study of blood T cell repertoires in COVID-19. Between the trimmed V and J ends, which lost 5 bases and 3 bases, there was a span of 16 bases. The CDR3 runs to 15 residues. Germline assignment: CDR1 SEHNR and CDR2 FQNEAQ (reference sequence). The sample comprised peripheral blood. The source of this sequence is a woman older than 75 with COVID-19, enrolled during active disease. V usage is TRBV7-9 and J usage is TRBJ1-1; tentative D call: TRBD1 (6 bases). For the CDR3, the DNA is TGTGCCAGCAGCGACCCTACAGGGATCCACACTGAAGCTTTCTTT. This codes for CASSDPTGIHTEAFF.